This T cell receptor beta chain was captured by sequencing in a study of shared clonotypes between healthy human individuals. This CDR3 has 13 residues. The germline CDR1 and CDR2 sequences are SGHAT and FQNNGV. Trimming stripped 1 base from V and 4 bases from J, with 8 bases between. On this clone itself: This sample also contains other DNA sequences that code for the same CDR3.

Naive CD8 cells lacked CD45RO, underwent positive selection for CCR7 and left out terminally differentiated effector memory CD45RA+ cells. Here immunoSEQ multiplex PCR was the method, and the copy in TCRdb shows in-frame clones only, minus some. The profile shows under 2,000,000 clones, about 95% of them singletons. This chain links TRBV11-2 with TRBJ2-7; D may be TRBD2 (5 bases). The sample taken for sequencing was naive CD8+ T cells sorted from blood. The clonotype originates from a man between 18 and 35 years old in good health. The DNA of the CDR3 is TGTGCCAGCAGCTTAGCGAGCGGATACGAGCAGTACTTC. It yields the protein CASSLASGYEQYF.